These 11 T cell receptor beta chains came from one sample sequenced in a study of blood T cell repertoires in COVID-19. Clones were read by immunoSEQ multiplex PCR, and TCRdb kept only the in-frame ones, dropping some. The profile shows some 220,000 clones, 88% of them singletons. Sequencing was done on a sample of PBMCs or T cells enriched from blood (not recorded which). These receptors all stem from a woman aged 30 to 39 who had recovered from COVID-19.

This sequence joins TRBV6-5 and TRBJ1-5; a weak D match, TRBD1 (5 bases). The CDR3 spans 16 residues. V was cut by 0 bases and J by 6 bases, with 15 bases left in between. Germline values: CDR1 MNHEY, CDR2 SVGAGI. The CDR3 DNA follows: TGTGCCAGCAGTTACTCGTTGCCAGGCGGGGGTCAGCCCCAGCATTTT. It yields the protein CASSYSLPGGGQPQHF.

V gene TRBV11-2 combines with J gene TRBJ2-3, with 12 bases that match TRBD2. This CDR3 comprises 17 residues. The ends lost 1 base at V and 4 bases at J; junction bases unmatched: 6. From germline, CDR1 is SGHAT and CDR2 FQNNGV. The chain's CDR3 is CASSLGTSGAHSDTQYF. The CDR3 DNA reads as TGTGCCAGCAGCTTAGGGACTAGCGGGGCGCACTCAGATACGCAGTATTTT.

This clone was observed once. The V gene is TRBV6-5, the J gene TRBJ2-5; 11 nucleotides agree with TRBD2. Germline assignment: CDR1 MNHEY and CDR2 SVGAGI. V was clipped by 3 bases and J by 5 bases; unmatched bases: 5. This CDR3 has 15 amino acids. The CDR3: CASSYSLAGGETQYF. Here the CDR3 DNA reads TGTGCCAGCAGTTATAGTCTAGCGGGGGGTGAGACCCAGTACTTC.

The J gene is TRBJ2-7, the V gene TRBV6-5; the D gene is possibly TRBD1 (5 bases). V was clipped by 2 bases and J by 3 bases, with 14 bases between them. The CDR3 covers 15 residues. Germline V gene sequence: CDR1 MNHEY, CDR2 SVGAGI. CDR3 amino acids: CASSYGINRIYEQYF. DNA of the CDR3: TGTGCCAGCAGTTACGGAATAAACAGGATCTACGAGCAGTACTTC.

As for this clone: Different DNA sequences within this sample yield the same CDR3. V gene TRBV5-1 combines with J gene TRBJ1-1; no clear D gene. Trimming removed 0 bases from V and 1 base from J, with 4 bases in between. CDR3 length: 13 residues. Germline V lookup: CDR1 SGHRS, CDR2 YFSETQ. The DNA of the CDR3 is TGCGCCAGCAGCTTGGTCAGGAACACTGAAGCTTTCTTT. Protein: CASSLVRNTEAFF.

J is TRBJ2-7 and V is TRBV21-1; the table's D call, TRBD2, has no DNA check behind it. TRBV21-1 counts as a pseudogene. The CDR3 consists of 16 residues. The CDR3 nucleotides read TGTGCCAGCAGCAAACATGATCGGGAGGTAACCTACGAGCAGTACTTC. This codes for CASSKHDREVTYEQYF.

The chain combines TRBV19 with TRBJ1-2; D is undetermined. This CDR3 spans 12 amino acids. The germline V gene has CDR1 LNHDA and CDR2 SQIVND (reference sequence). V was shortened by 5 bases and J by 2 bases, with 6 bases between the two germline ends. The CDR3: CASSLGNYGYTF. The CDR3 coding sequence is TGTGCCAGTAGTCTCGGGAACTATGGCTACACCTTC.

The chain joins TRBV29-1 to TRBJ1-1, with a tentative D call TRBD1 (5 bases). V was pared by 7 bases and J by 5 bases, with 20 bases between. The CDR3 loop spans 14 amino acids. CDR1 SQVTM and CDR2 ANQGSEA come from the germline V gene. CDR3 nucleotide sequence: TGCAGCGCTTGTGGGGGGGAAATGGGGACTGAAGCTTTCTTT. Protein product: CSACGGEMGTEAFF.

The J gene is TRBJ2-5, the V gene TRBV2; TRBD2 is a possible D gene (5 bases). The CDR3 extends over 14 amino acids. Trimming took off 5 bases at V and 2 bases at J, with 12 bases between the two ends. Germline lookup yields CDR1 SNHLY and CDR2 FYNNEI. CDR3 in amino acids: CASSLRRTQETQYF. For the CDR3, the DNA is TGTGCCAGCAGTCTTCGACGGACTCAAGAGACCCAGTACTTC.

The CDR3 region is CASSFSRSYNEQFF. For the CDR3, the DNA is TGTGCCAGCAGCTTTTCGAGGTCCTACAATGAGCAGTTCTTC. V is TRBV11-2 and J is TRBJ2-1; no clear D. The V end was cut by 3 bases, the J end by 1 base, with 7 bases between. The germline V gene encodes CDR1 SGHAT and CDR2 FQNNGV. The CDR3 consists of 14 residues. Combining the CDR3 with reference TRBV11-2 and TRBJ2-1 gives the whole variable domain EAGVAQSPRYKIIEKRQSVAFWCNPISGHATLYWYQQILGQGPKLLIQFQNNGVVDDSQLPKDRFSAERLKGVDSTLKIQPAKLEDSAVYLCASSFSRSYNEQFFGPGTRLTVL.

V is TRBV4-3 and J is TRBJ2-7; TRBD2 might be the D (6 bases). This CDR3 region has 13 residues. Per the germline V gene, CDR1 is LGHNA and CDR2 is YSLEER. V shed 1 base and J shed 4 bases, with 8 bases lying between them. For the CDR3, the DNA is TGCGCCAGCAGCCAAGGGGCGGGATACGAGCAGTACTTC. Its protein is CASSQGAGYEQYF.